This T cell receptor beta chain was recovered during a study of blood T cells in healthy people across ages. Trimming took 5 bases from V and 2 from J, leaving 16 bases between them. The CDR3 spans 15 residues. Overall study results and limits: Unsorted PBMCs prevented conclusive naive versus antigen-experienced comparison.

A sample-barcoded 5' primer and a J-beta primer mix were used in a second PCR of about 7 to 12 cycles. TCRdb analysed the 5' RACE reads with MiXCR anew, one entry per CDR3 protein. This repertoire shows about 1.4 million distinct CDR3 sequences, 59% found once; its top ten account for roughly 7%. Notes on this clonotype: Antigen unknown.

Caucasian individuals from Russia who were healthy and aged about 6 to 95 acted as donors. Input material: blood. The sequence came from a man younger than 35 in good health. The chain employs TRBV12-3 or TRBV12-4 and TRBJ2-7, with a weak D call TRBD1 (7 bases). The CDR3 sequence is CASSPRTGGAYEQYF. CDR3 DNA: TGTGCCAGCAGTCCTCGGACAGGAGGGGCCTACGAGCAGTACTTC.